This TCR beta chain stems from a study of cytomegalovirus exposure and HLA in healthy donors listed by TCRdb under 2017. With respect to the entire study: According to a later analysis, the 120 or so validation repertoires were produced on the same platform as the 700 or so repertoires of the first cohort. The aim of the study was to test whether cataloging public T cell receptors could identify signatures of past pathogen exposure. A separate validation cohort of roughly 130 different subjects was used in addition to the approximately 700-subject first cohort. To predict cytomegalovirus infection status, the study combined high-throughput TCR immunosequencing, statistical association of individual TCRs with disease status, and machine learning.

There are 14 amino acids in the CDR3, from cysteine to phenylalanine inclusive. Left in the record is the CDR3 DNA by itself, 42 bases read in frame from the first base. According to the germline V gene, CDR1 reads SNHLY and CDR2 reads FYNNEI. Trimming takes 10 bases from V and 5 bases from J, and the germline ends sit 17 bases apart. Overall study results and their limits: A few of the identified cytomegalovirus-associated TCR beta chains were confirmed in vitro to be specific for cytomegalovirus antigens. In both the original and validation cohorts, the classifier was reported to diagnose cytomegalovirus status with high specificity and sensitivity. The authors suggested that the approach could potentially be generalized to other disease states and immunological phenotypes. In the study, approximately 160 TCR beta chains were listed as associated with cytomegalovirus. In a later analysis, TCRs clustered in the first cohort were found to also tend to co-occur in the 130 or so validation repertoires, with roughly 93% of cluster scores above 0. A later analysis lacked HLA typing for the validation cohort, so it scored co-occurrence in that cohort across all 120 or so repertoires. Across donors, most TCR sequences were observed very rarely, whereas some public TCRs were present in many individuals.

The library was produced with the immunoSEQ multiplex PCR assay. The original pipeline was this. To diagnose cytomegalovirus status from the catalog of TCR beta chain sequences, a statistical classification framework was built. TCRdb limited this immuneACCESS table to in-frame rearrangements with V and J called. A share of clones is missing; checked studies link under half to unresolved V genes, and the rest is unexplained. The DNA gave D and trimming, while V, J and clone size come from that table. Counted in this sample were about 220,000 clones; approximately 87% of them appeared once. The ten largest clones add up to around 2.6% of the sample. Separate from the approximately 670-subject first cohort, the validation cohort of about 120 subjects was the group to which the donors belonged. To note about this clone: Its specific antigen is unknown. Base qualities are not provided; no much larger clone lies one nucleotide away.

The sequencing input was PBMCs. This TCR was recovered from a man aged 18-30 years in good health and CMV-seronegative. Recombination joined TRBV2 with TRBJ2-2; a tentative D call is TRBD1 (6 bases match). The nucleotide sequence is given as TGTGCCACCAAATTCGGAGACAGGACCGGGGAGCTGTTTTTT. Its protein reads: CATKFGDRTGELFF.